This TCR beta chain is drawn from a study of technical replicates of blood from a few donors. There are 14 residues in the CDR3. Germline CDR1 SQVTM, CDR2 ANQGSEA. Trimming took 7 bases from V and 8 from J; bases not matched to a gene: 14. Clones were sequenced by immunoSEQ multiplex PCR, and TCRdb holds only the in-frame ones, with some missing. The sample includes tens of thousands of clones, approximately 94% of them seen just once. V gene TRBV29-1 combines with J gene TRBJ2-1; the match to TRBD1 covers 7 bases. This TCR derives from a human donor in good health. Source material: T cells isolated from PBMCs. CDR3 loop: CSAARDSPGDEQFF. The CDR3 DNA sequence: TGCAGCGCAGCCCGGGACAGTCCCGGGGATGAGCAGTTCTTC.